This TCR beta chain emerged from a study of graft-versus-host responses after intestinal transplantation (dated by TCRdb to about 2021). Regarding the study in general: Recipients received multivisceral, liver-intestinal, or isolated intestinal transplants. A peak of at least 4% donor T cells among recipient peripheral blood mononuclear cells was the definition used for donor T cell macrochimerism. Every recipient was given anti-thymocyte globulin induction, followed by approximately 3 years of maintenance tacrolimus and steroids. Graft-versus-host and host-versus-graft alloreactive T cell clones were tracked in the graft, circulation and bone marrow after intestinal transplantation using bulk TCR-beta CDR3 sequencing. Samples from three later patients were sequenced in-house on an Illumina MiSeq with MiXCR processing rather than by the commercial service. The cohort enrolled some 25 intestinal transplant recipients including one retransplant, and a few patients lacking pretransplant specimens were excluded. Alloreactive clones were identified by sequencing pre-transplant mixed lymphocyte reaction products and comparing these products with unstimulated pre-transplant donor and recipient T cells. Overall results and qualifications from the work: Patients with donor T cell macrochimerism had high GvH to HvG T cell clonal ratios in their allografts. Early after transplant, declines in HvG clones were associated with peak levels of circulating GvH clones. GvH clones were detected in recipient bone marrow, and some of these GvH clones were observed earlier in ileal mucosa or blood, consistent with an intestinal mucosal origin. The relatively low number and heterogeneity of intestinal transplant patients limited the conclusions.

The sample's time point label, decoded: cells obtained before transplantation from donor or recipient. CD3+CD4+ and CD3+CD8+ populations were FACS-sorted from unstimulated pre-transplant donor and recipient cells taken from spleen or lymph nodes. On this clone itself: Its antigen is currently not known. Within one base of it there is no much larger clone, and no base qualities were kept.

Libraries came from the immunoSEQ multiplex PCR assay. For most patients, genomic DNA was isolated with the Qiagen DNeasy Blood and Tissue Kit and shipped frozen to Adaptive Biotechnologies for TCR sequencing. For most patients, genomic DNA was subjected to high-throughput TCR-beta CDR3 sequencing by Adaptive Biotechnologies. On the authors' methods: TCR sequencing data were retrieved from Adaptive's ImmunoSEQ software for roughly 20 patients, whereas three other patients were processed with MiXCR and VDJtools. To correct CD4 versus CD8 sorting errors, sequences present in both subsets at a frequency ratio below 5:1 were removed. CDR3 nucleotide sequences shared between donor and recipient were removed because their origin could not be assigned. To be classed as alloreactive, a clone needed at least 2-fold expansion over unstimulated cells and a minimum CFSE-low frequency of 0.002% (template counts) or 0.001% (read counts). Mappable clones were those detected in sequenced pre-transplant spleen, lymph node, or MLR CFSE-low populations of the donor or recipient. The cumulative frequency of alloreactive clones was calculated as a percentage of all sequences, weighted by copy number. Imported from immuneACCESS, the table was reduced by TCRdb to in-frame sequences with V and J called. These copies leave out some clones; in studies compared against another copy, an unresolved V gene accounts for under half, and the cause of the remainder is not known. V, J and clone size reflect that table, while D and trimming were determined from the DNA. In all, the sample holds about 64,000 clones, and approximately 90% of those were seen once. The ten top clones hold 1.7% of the sample.

Its CDR3 holds 14 amino acids, cysteine through phenylalanine. Only the CDR3 DNA is retained, 42 bases long and in frame from the first base. At the junction V is shortened by 6 bases and J by 3 bases, with 14 bases in between. CDR1 and CDR2, looked up from the germline V gene, are MNHNS and SASEGT. The source of this sequence is a human donor who was the organ donor for an intestinal transplant. The chain uses TRBV6-1 and TRBJ2-5, and TRBD1 may be the D gene, going by 6 matching bases. Sequenced material: unstimulated CD8+ T cells sorted from spleen or lymph node cells, taken before transplant. The nucleotide sequence reads as follows: TGTGCCAGCAGCCCCCCCGAGGGGGAAGAGACCCAGTACTTC. This yields the protein CASSPPEGEETQYF.